One sample yielded the 19 T cell receptor beta chains listed below, sequenced in a study of response to subunit inactivated influenza vaccine (dated by TCRdb to between 2018 and 2020). Receptor libraries were prepared by RT-PCR. The sequencer was an Illumina HiSeq 2500. Through fastp at Q25 and MiXCR, TCRdb rebuilt clones from the public reads, retaining in-frame beta chains. Under each unique CDR3 protein, matching rows form one entry showing the most common genes and DNA. The sample table records around 190,000 distinct CDR3 sequences; approximately 15% of these occur just once. Of the sample, approximately 27% is held by the ten largest clones. This sample comprised CD8+ T cells sorted from PBMCs, obtained 4 to 6 days after vaccination. All receptors come from a man between 50 and 59 years old who received an inactivated influenza vaccine. Donor details come from another sample of the same person, matched by shared clones.

In this sample, this clonotype turned up a few times. The chain's CDR3 is CASSQIGGYTDTQYF. The DNA of the CDR3 is TGTGCCAGCAGCCAAATAGGGGGGTACACAGATACGCAGTATTTT. The J gene is TRBJ2-3, the V gene TRBV4-2; either TRBD1 or TRBD2 may supply D (6 bases each). CDR3 size: 15 residues. Germline CDR1 and CDR2: LGHNA and YNFKEQ. With 2 bases removed from V and 2 bases from J, the gap between germline ends came to 11 bases.

The chain uses TRBV9 and TRBJ1-5; a possible D gene is TRBD1 (5 bases). Germline V gene sequence: CDR1 SGDLS, CDR2 YYNGEE. The CDR3 spans 15 residues. V gave up 3 bases and J gave up 7 bases, with 17 bases separating them. CDR3 sequence: CASSESGTQTQPQHF. The DNA for the CDR3 is TGTGCCAGCAGCGAATCCGGGACCCAGACCCAGCCCCAGCATTTT. Based on the CDR3 plus reference TRBV9 and TRBJ1-5, the full variable domain is DSGVTQTPKHLITATGQRVTLRCSPRSGDLSVYWYQQSLDQGLQFLIQYYNGEERAKGNILERFSAQQFPDLHSELNLSSLELGDSALYFCASSESGTQTQPQHFGDGTRLSIL.

This clonotype was seen repeatedly, ten times or more. The rearrangement links TRBV6-2 or TRBV6-3 to TRBJ2-1; D is unresolved. The germline V gene has CDR1 MNHEY and CDR2 SVGEGT. The CDR3 has 13 amino acids. With 5 bases removed from V and 4 bases from J, the gap between germline ends came to 9 bases. Written as DNA, the CDR3 is TGTGCCAGCAGTCCCGGACGGTACAATGAGCAGTTCTTC. It is translated as CASSPGRYNEQFF.

This clonotype turned up a few times. The chain recombines TRBV6-2 or TRBV6-3 with TRBJ2-1, with D perhaps TRBD1 (5 bases). The germline V gene has CDR1 MNHEY and CDR2 SVGEGT. Trimming stripped 2 bases from V and 8 bases from J, with 10 bases between. The CDR3 contains 13 residues. The CDR3 coding sequence is TGTGCCAGCAGTTACCTCAGGGCTGATGAGCAGTTCTTC. Protein product: CASSYLRADEQFF.

V usage is TRBV9 and J usage is TRBJ2-3; tentative D call: TRBD2 (7 bases). The germline CDR1 and CDR2 sequences are SGDLS and YYNGEE. V lost 1 base, J lost 3 bases, and 15 bases lay in between. CDR3 size: 16 residues. For the CDR3, the DNA is TGTGCCAGCAGCGTAATGGGGGGGGCGCGGACAGATACGCAGTATTTT. Translation gives CASSVMGGARTDTQYF.

This chain joins TRBV24-1 and TRBJ2-1; 10 nucleotides agree with TRBD1. Looked up from germline, CDR1 is KGHDR and CDR2 is SFDVKD. The CDR3 is 17 amino acids. After removal of 4 bases from V and 6 bases from J, the junction contained 11 bases not matched to a gene. CDR3 sequence: CATSEGPGQGKVNEQFF. The CDR3, as DNA: TGTGCCACCAGTGAGGGCCCGGGACAGGGGAAGGTCAATGAGCAGTTCTTC.

This clonotype was recorded at least ten times. J is TRBJ2-3 and V is TRBV5-1, with a possible D match to TRBD1 (5 bases). Germline V CDR1 and CDR2: SGHRS, YFSETQ. Trimming shortened V by 0 bases and J by 2 bases, and 10 bases separated the two germline ends. The CDR3 runs 15 residues. DNA for the CDR3: TGCGCCAGCAGCTTGGAAGGGGTTGACACAGATACGCAGTATTTT. It is translated as CASSLEGVDTDTQYF.

The table lists this clonotype with a few counts. The genes are TRBV15 and TRBJ2-5; D could derive from TRBD1 or TRBD2 (5 bases each). Deletions cut 6 bases from V and 2 bases from J, with 13 bases between. The CDR3 totals 14 residues. Germline assignment: CDR1 LNHNV and CDR2 YYDKDF (reference sequence). The CDR3 nucleotides are TGTGCCACCAGGAGTGGGGGTGGACAAGAGACCCAGTACTTC. This encodes CATRSGGGQETQYF.

This clonotype was seen repeatedly, ten times or more. The chain combines TRBV2 with TRBJ2-3, with unresolved D. V shed 1 base and J shed 3 bases, with 5 bases lying between them. This CDR3 spans 13 amino acids. CDR1 and CDR2 (germline): SNHLY, FYNNEI. As DNA, the CDR3 is TGTGCCAGCAGTGAAGGAGTTACAGATACGCAGTATTTT. It translates to CASSEGVTDTQYF. Complete variable domain (other parts from reference TRBV2 and TRBJ2-3): EPEVTQTPSHQVTQMGQEVILRCVPISNHLYFYWYRQILGQKVEFLVSFYNNEISEKSEIFDDQFSVERPDGSNFTLKIRSTKLEDSAMYFCASSEGVTDTQYFGPGTRLTVL.

This clonotype occurred many times. The V gene is TRBV6-1, the J gene TRBJ2-7, with TRBD2 as a possible D gene (5 bases). CDR3 length: 14 residues. V lost 5 bases and J 0 bases, leaving 11 bases between the germline ends. CDR1 is MNHNS, CDR2 SASEGT, per germline. CDR3 sequence (DNA): TGTGCCAGCAGTCGGGAAAAGGGCTCCTACGAGCAGTACTTC. Its protein product is CASSREKGSYEQYF.

This clonotype was picked up one time. The chain joins TRBV19 to TRBJ1-2; TRBD1 matches at 10 bases. The CDR3 contains 15 residues. Germline V lookup: CDR1 LNHDA, CDR2 SQIVND (reference sequence). V was pared by 5 bases and J by 4 bases, with 7 bases of the junction left unmatched. Here the CDR3 reads CASSVDRGLGYGYTF. The CDR3 bases are TGTGCCAGTAGTGTTGACAGGGGGCTCGGCTATGGCTACACCTTC.

V and J are TRBV15 and TRBJ2-1, with no clear D. Trimming took off 5 bases at V and 4 bases at J, with 9 bases between the two ends. This CDR3 is 13 amino acids long. Looked up from germline, CDR1 is LNHNV and CDR2 is YYDKDF (reference sequence). The CDR3 DNA is TGTGCCACCAGCGGCGATCTATACAATGAGCAGTTCTTC. Translation: CATSGDLYNEQFF. Together with reference TRBV15 and TRBJ2-1, the CDR3 gives the full variable domain: DAMVIQNPRYQVTQFGKPVTLSCSQTLNHNVMYWYQQKSSQAPKLLFHYYDKDFNNEADTPDNFQSRRPNTSFCFLDIRSPGLGDTAMYLCATSGDLYNEQFFGPGTRLTVL.

The chain couples TRBV28 to TRBJ2-3; TRBD2 matches 10 bases. The V gene's germline CDR1 is MDHEN and CDR2 SYDVKM. The CDR3 contains 18 residues. Trimming at V came to 5 bases and at J to 4 bases, leaving 15 bases not matched to a gene. CDR3 DNA: TGTGCCAGCAGTCCCGAAAGGAGCGGGAGGGTGAGAGCAGATACGCAGTATTTT. As protein: CASSPERSGRVRADTQYF.

A few counts support this clonotype. The V gene is TRBV15, the J gene TRBJ2-3; 7 positions match TRBD2. The CDR3 is 18 amino acids. CDR1 and CDR2 from the germline V gene are LNHNV and YYDKDF (reference sequence). V lost 0 bases, J lost 4 bases, and 13 bases stayed unmatched. The CDR3: CATSREVTLRESSDTQYF. The CDR3 DNA reads TGTGCCACCAGCAGAGAAGTCACTCTGCGGGAGAGTTCAGATACGCAGTATTTT.

This clonotype was observed a few times. The chain employs TRBV20-1 and TRBJ1-5; D remains unclear. The V gene's germline CDR1 is DFQATT and CDR2 SNEGSKA (reference sequence). The germline V and J ends were trimmed by 3 bases and 0 bases, with 12 bases remaining between them. This CDR3 has 15 amino acids. CDR3 sequence: CSASGAFNSNQPQHF. The CDR3 DNA follows: TGCAGTGCTAGCGGTGCTTTTAATAGCAATCAGCCCCAGCATTTT.

This clonotype was recorded many times. This chain connects TRBV12-3 or TRBV12-4 to TRBJ2-1; possibly TRBD1 for D (6 bases). This CDR3 comprises 14 residues. Trimming removed 0 bases from V and 4 bases from J, with 7 bases in between. The CDR3 nucleotides read TGTGCCAGCAGTTTAGCGGACAGTTACAATGAGCAGTTCTTC. This encodes CASSLADSYNEQFF.

The rearrangement uses TRBV12-3 or TRBV12-4 and TRBJ2-1; 11 nucleotides align to TRBD2. The CDR3 totals 14 residues. The V and J ends lost 6 bases and 8 bases, in that order; junction bases with no gene match: 6. The CDR3 DNA reads TGTGCCAGCAGCGGGCTAGCGGGAGGTCATGAGCAGTTCTTC. It codes for CASSGLAGGHEQFF.

This clonotype was seen only a few times. V and J are TRBV12-3 or TRBV12-4 and TRBJ2-7; the D gene is possibly TRBD1 (6 bases). V lost 5 bases and J lost 4, with 9 bases in between. This CDR3 comprises 12 residues. The CDR3 is CASSPDRYEQYF. The CDR3 coding sequence is TGTGCCAGCAGTCCAGACAGGTACGAGCAGTACTTC.

Only a few counts were recorded for this clonotype. This chain joins TRBV6-1 and TRBJ2-2; D may correspond to TRBD1 or TRBD2 (5 bases each). Trimming took 1 base from V and 1 from J, leaving 7 bases between them. The CDR3 covers 15 residues. Germline CDR1 reads MNHNS; CDR2 reads SASEGT. Here the CDR3 reads CASSEVRGNTGELFF. The CDR3 DNA is TGTGCCAGCAGTGAAGTGAGGGGGAACACCGGGGAGCTGTTTTTT.